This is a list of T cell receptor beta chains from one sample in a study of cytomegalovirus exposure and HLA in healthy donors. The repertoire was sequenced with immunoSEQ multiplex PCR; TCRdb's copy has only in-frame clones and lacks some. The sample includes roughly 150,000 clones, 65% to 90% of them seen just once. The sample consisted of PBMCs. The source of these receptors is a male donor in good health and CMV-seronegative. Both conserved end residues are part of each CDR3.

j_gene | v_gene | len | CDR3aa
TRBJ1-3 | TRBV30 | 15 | CACSRGTVSGNTIYF
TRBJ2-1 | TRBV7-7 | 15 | CASSLGGTGYDEQFF
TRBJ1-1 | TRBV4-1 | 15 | CASSQVGGGAFGAFF
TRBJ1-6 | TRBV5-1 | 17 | CASSIRGTGGTNSPLHF
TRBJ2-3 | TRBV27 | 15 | CASSVRGVFTDTQYF
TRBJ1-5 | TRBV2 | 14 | CASSGDSTNQPQHF
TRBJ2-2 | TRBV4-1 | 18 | CASSQAFYAVPGTGELFF
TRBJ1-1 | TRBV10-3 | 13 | CAISVQRNTEAFF
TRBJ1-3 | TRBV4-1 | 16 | CASSLLTFSVRNTIYF
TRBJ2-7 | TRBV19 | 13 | CASSIDRGREQYF
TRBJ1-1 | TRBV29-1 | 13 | CSARTGLNTEAFF
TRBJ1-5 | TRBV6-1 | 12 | CASSEALQPQHF
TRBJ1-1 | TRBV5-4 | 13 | CASSLVGNGEAFF
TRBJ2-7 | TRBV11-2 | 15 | CASSPRQGSAYEQYF
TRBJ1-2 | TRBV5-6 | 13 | CASSLNRAYGYTF
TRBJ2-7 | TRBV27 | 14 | CASTSDRVSYEQYF
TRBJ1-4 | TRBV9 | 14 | CASNPGTISEKLFF
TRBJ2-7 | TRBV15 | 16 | CATSPLGQEIPSEQYF
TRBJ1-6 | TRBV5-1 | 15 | CASSLGGQGNSPLHF
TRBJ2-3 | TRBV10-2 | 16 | CASSEVAKRGSDTQYF
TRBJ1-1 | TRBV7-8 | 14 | CASIPGRGYTEAFF
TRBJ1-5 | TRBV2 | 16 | CASSDVAQGGNQPQHF
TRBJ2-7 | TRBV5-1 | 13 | CASSLTGGREQYF
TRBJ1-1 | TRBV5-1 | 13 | CASSLTANTEAFF
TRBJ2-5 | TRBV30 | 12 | CAFDRVGETQYF
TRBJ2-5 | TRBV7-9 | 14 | CASTLVGASETQYF
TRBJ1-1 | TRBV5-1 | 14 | CASSLRTGSVEAFF
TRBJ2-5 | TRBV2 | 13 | CASSVGVTETQYF
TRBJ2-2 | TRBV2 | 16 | CASTKVAGGNTGELFF
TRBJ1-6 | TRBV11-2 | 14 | CASSYTGENSPLHF
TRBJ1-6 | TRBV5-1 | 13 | CASSLAGRSPLHF
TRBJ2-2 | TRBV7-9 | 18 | CSSSPSQRDRKNTGELFF
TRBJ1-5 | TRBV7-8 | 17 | CASSLVVGQGINQPQHF
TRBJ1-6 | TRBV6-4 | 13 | CASSEGANSPLHF
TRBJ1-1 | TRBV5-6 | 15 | CASSILGQGNTEAFF
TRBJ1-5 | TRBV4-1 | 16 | CASSQDGTGGIQPQHF
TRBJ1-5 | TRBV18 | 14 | CASSGQNSNQPQHF
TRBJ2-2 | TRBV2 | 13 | CASTGRSAGELFF
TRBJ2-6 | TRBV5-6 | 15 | CASSLRTPGANVLTF
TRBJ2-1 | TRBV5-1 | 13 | CASSLGTNNEQFF
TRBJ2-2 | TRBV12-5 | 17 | CASGGPVQEGNTGELFF
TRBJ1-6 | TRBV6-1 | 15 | CASSEFVRTNSPLHF
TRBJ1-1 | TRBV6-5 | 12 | CASSYTRAEAFF
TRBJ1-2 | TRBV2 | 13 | CASLPLANYGYTF
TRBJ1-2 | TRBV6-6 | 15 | CASSPTDRGVYGYTF
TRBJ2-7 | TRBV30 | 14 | CASSGVESSYEQYF
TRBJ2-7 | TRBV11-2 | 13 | CASSMDSSYEQYF
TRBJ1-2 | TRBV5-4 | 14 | CASSLTGTFYGYTF
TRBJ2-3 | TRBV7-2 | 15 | CASASGRESTDTQYF
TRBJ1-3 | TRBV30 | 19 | CAWSTPTHRNGVGGNTIYF